These T cell receptor beta chains were read from a single sample in a study of tumor and adjacent non-tumor tissue in lung cancer. TCRdb re-called the multiplex PCR reads with MiXCR, one entry per CDR3 protein. This sample has some 74,000 distinct CDR3 sequences, with around 77% found just once. The material sequenced was lung tumor tissue. Source of these receptors: a woman aged 40 to 49 with non-small cell lung cancer. The CDR3 runs from the conserved cysteine through the conserved F or W. Each record gives: CDR3 protein, CDR3 DNA, clone size, D gene, V gene, J gene. The D gene is left open where the match is weak. Expanded clones are given a class, and other clones once, few, many or no size at all.

CDR3aa: CTSSSGTGINELFF
CDR3nt: TGTACCAGCAGCTCCGGGACAGGGATCAATGAGCTCTTCTTC
abundance: -
d_gene: TRBD1
v_gene: TRBV5-4
j_gene: TRBJ2-1

CDR3aa: CASRRVVLVEQFF
CDR3nt: TGTGCCAGCCGCCGGGTGGTTTTGGTGGAGCAGTTCTTC
abundance: -
d_gene: -
v_gene: TRBV12-3/TRBV12-4
j_gene: TRBJ2-1

CDR3aa: CSARHGAGTSGSSTDMQYF
CDR3nt: TGCAGCGCCCGCCACGGTGCGGGGACTAGCGGGTCTAGCACAGATATGCAATATTTT
abundance: few
d_gene: TRBD2
v_gene: TRBV29-1
j_gene: TRBJ2-3

CDR3aa: CASGRISSWGNTEAFF
CDR3nt: TGTGCCAGCGGCCGTATAAGTTCTTGGGGGAACACTGAAGCTTTCTTT
abundance: -
d_gene: -
v_gene: TRBV11-2
j_gene: TRBJ1-1

CDR3aa: CAIKGASAAGEQLF
CDR3nt: TGTGCCATTAAAGGTGCCAGCGCGGCCGGTGAGCAGCTCTTC
abundance: -
d_gene: -
v_gene: TRBV10-3
j_gene: TRBJ2-1

CDR3aa: CAKTRGAWETQYF
CDR3nt: TGTGCCAAAACAAGGGGGGCATGGGAGACCCAGTACTTC
abundance: -
d_gene: -
v_gene: TRBV10-1
j_gene: TRBJ2-5

CDR3aa: CATRYSGETQYF
CDR3nt: TGTGCCACCCGGTATTCGGGAGAGACCCAGTACTTC
abundance: -
d_gene: -
v_gene: TRBV6-1
j_gene: TRBJ2-5

CDR3aa: CASNPRDLNYNEEFF
CDR3nt: TGTGCCAGCAACCCCCGGGACCTTAATTACAACGAGGAGTTCTTC
abundance: -
d_gene: -
v_gene: TRBV11-2
j_gene: TRBJ2-1

CDR3aa: CASSTRGSETQYF
CDR3nt: TGTGCCAGCAGTACCCGAGGGTCGGAGACCCAGTACTTC
abundance: -
d_gene: -
v_gene: TRBV12-3/TRBV12-4
j_gene: TRBJ2-5

CDR3aa: CANSPLGEQGYYEQYF
CDR3nt: TGTGCCAATAGCCCCCTCGGTGAGCAGGGGTACTACGAGCAGTACTTC
abundance: -
d_gene: -
v_gene: TRBV11-2
j_gene: TRBJ2-7

CDR3aa: CASSPSGNRANTEPFF
CDR3nt: TGTGCCAGCAGTCCATCAGGAAATAGGGCAAACACTGAACCTTTCTTT
abundance: -
d_gene: -
v_gene: TRBV6-1
j_gene: TRBJ1-1

CDR3aa: CTSSIGTSTGEGYEQYF
CDR3nt: TGTACCAGCAGCATAGGGACCTCGACAGGGGAGGGCTACGAGCAGTACTTC
abundance: -
d_gene: -
v_gene: TRBV7-8
j_gene: TRBJ2-7

CDR3aa: CAGSTWGLRVRQPQHF
CDR3nt: TGTGCCGGCAGCACTTGGGGTCTTCGCGTCAGGCAGCCCCAGCATTTT
abundance: once
d_gene: -
v_gene: TRBV6-2/TRBV6-3
j_gene: TRBJ1-5

CDR3aa: CASRGYYGYTF
CDR3nt: TGTGCCAGCCGGGGATACTATGGCTACACCTTC
abundance: many
d_gene: -
v_gene: TRBV12-3/TRBV12-4
j_gene: TRBJ1-2

CDR3aa: CSVNSGTGYNGYTF
CDR3nt: TGCAGCGTTAACAGCGGAACAGGGTATAATGGCTACACCTTC
abundance: -
d_gene: -
v_gene: TRBV29-1
j_gene: TRBJ1-2

CDR3aa: CPSRGQIWDEQYF
CDR3nt: TGTCCCAGCAGGGGACAGATTTGGGACGAGCAGTACTTC
abundance: -
d_gene: TRBD1
v_gene: TRBV6-5
j_gene: TRBJ2-7

CDR3aa: CASSLAPGTGGLDGYTF
CDR3nt: TGCGCCAGCAGCTTGGCTCCTGGGACAGGGGGGTTGGACGGCTACACCTTC
abundance: many
d_gene: TRBD1
v_gene: TRBV5-1
j_gene: TRBJ1-2

CDR3aa: CSVAKIRFTDTQYF
CDR3nt: TGCAGCGTTGCAAAAATTAGGTTCACAGATACGCAGTATTTT
abundance: many
d_gene: -
v_gene: TRBV29-1
j_gene: TRBJ2-3

CDR3aa: CASIKHQGNGETQYF
CDR3nt: TGCGCCAGCATCAAGCATCAGGGGAACGGGGAGACCCAGTACTTC
abundance: -
d_gene: -
v_gene: TRBV5-1
j_gene: TRBJ2-5

CDR3aa: CASRLTRVSDTQYF
CDR3nt: TGTGCCAGCAGATTGACACGGGTGTCAGATACGCAGTATTTT
abundance: -
d_gene: -
v_gene: TRBV6-5
j_gene: TRBJ2-3

CDR3aa: CANSAQGTESNEQFF
CDR3nt: TGTGCCAACAGTGCACAGGGGACAGAAAGCAATGAGCAGTTCTTC
abundance: -
d_gene: TRBD1
v_gene: TRBV6-4
j_gene: TRBJ2-1

CDR3aa: CASSFLRTSGSREQFF
CDR3nt: TGTGCCAGCAGTTTTCTGCGGACTAGCGGGAGTCGGGAGCAGTTCTTC
abundance: many
d_gene: TRBD2
v_gene: TRBV28
j_gene: TRBJ2-1

CDR3aa: CASNLEGTLVFF
CDR3nt: TGTGCAAGCAACTTAGAGGGGACACTGGTTTTCTTT
abundance: -
d_gene: -
v_gene: TRBV11-2
j_gene: TRBJ1-1

CDR3aa: CSADNSDSFYGYTF
CDR3nt: TGCAGTGCGGATAACAGCGATTCCTTCTATGGCTACACCTTC
abundance: many
d_gene: -
v_gene: TRBV20-1
j_gene: TRBJ1-2

CDR3aa: CACSARDRNTDTQYF
CDR3nt: TGCGCCTGCAGCGCCAGGGACAGGAACACAGATACGCAGTATTTT
abundance: -
d_gene: TRBD1
v_gene: TRBV5-1
j_gene: TRBJ2-3

CDR3aa: CASSERETGAHF
CDR3nt: TGTGCCAGCAGCGAGAGAGAGACAGGAGCCCATTTT
abundance: -
d_gene: -
v_gene: TRBV5-6
j_gene: TRBJ1-4

CDR3aa: CTSSRLTSGTTGELFF
CDR3nt: TGCACCAGCAGCCGCCTGACTAGCGGGACAACCGGGGAGCTCTTTTTT
abundance: -
d_gene: TRBD2
v_gene: TRBV5-1
j_gene: TRBJ2-2

CDR3aa: CASSGTYEEKLFF
CDR3nt: TGTGCCAGCAGCGGGACCTATGAGGAAAAACTGTTTTTT
abundance: -
d_gene: -
v_gene: TRBV6-6
j_gene: TRBJ1-4

CDR3aa: CASSFGSQGTQYF
CDR3nt: TGTGCCAGCAGCTTCGGCAGCCAGGGGACCCAGTACTTC
abundance: -
d_gene: -
v_gene: TRBV11-3
j_gene: TRBJ2-5

CDR3aa: CGSSERDWTYSNQPQHF
CDR3nt: TGTGGCAGCAGTGAAAGGGACTGGACGTACAGCAATCAACCCCAGCATTTT
abundance: once
d_gene: -
v_gene: TRBV6-1
j_gene: TRBJ1-5

CDR3aa: CASARGTGLDTQYF
CDR3nt: TGTGCCAGCGCGAGGGGAACCGGTCTGGATACCCAGTACTTC
abundance: -
d_gene: -
v_gene: TRBV6-2/TRBV6-3
j_gene: TRBJ2-5

CDR3aa: CVSSKTLASLFNEQFF
CDR3nt: TGTGTCAGCAGCAAGACACTAGCTTCACTGTTCAATGAGCAGTTCTTC
abundance: -
d_gene: -
v_gene: TRBV11-2
j_gene: TRBJ2-1

CDR3aa: CNARDLTHMWAGGQGNIQYF
CDR3nt: TGCAATGCTAGAGATTTAACCCACATGTGGGCAGGGGGTCAGGGAAACATTCAGTACTTC
abundance: -
d_gene: TRBD1
v_gene: TRBV20-1
j_gene: TRBJ2-4